This TCR beta chain was sequenced during a study of blood T cell repertoires in COVID-19. This CDR3 region has 14 residues. Study processing details: Reference gene primer amplification gave estimated nucleated cell counts. This table comes from immunoSEQ multiplex PCR, and its TCRdb copy is limited to in-frame clones, with some not included. The DNA was the basis for D and trimming; V, J and clone size are from that table. The profile covers 120,000 or so clones, with about nine tenths appearing a single time and roughly 4.5% taken by the ten largest. Sequencing was done on a sample of peripheral blood. V and J are TRBV12-1 and TRBJ1-5; the D call of TRBD1 is as the table states it, not checked on the DNA. TRBV12-1 is classified as a pseudogene. This receptor was taken from a man aged 60 to 75 with COVID-19, enrolled during active disease. The CDR3 is CARTRTGGNQPQHF. CDR3 nucleotides: TGTGCCAGAACACGGACAGGGGGCAATCAGCCCCAGCATTTT.